The sequence of this TCR beta chain was determined in a study of blood T cell repertoires in COVID-19. TCRdb keeps only in-frame clones here, not all; method: immunoSEQ multiplex PCR. The sample has tens of thousands of clones; around 89% are singletons. Germline V gives CDR1 LGHDT, CDR2 YNNKEL (reference sequence). CDR3 length: 16 residues. V was shortened by 4 bases and J by 8 bases, with 21 bases between the two germline ends. The sample consisted of peripheral blood. V is TRBV3-1 (or the pseudogene TRBV3-2) and J is TRBJ2-4; possible D gene TRBD2, 6 bases. The TCR sequence derives from a woman older than 75 with acute or convalescent COVID-19. Written as DNA, the CDR3 is TGTGCCAGCAGCCCGTTCCGTATGGATCCGGGGGACATTCAGTACTTC. As protein: CASSPFRMDPGDIQYF.